This TCR beta chain was sequenced during a study of T cells after posttransplantation cyclophosphamide. Findings and limits, study-wide: Donor-recipient repertoire similarity was low at 1-2 months, rising over year one. Recipient CMV seropositivity and CMV reactivation strongly tracked TRB clonality. Skin or GI-infiltrating T cells shared few TRB sequences with blood.

Germline V lookup: CDR1 SGHVS, CDR2 FQNEAQ. This CDR3 spans 15 amino acids. V dropped 5 bases and J dropped 1 base, with 14 bases sitting between them. The related graft donor's blood sample was taken on the day of bone marrow donation. This clone has a count of ten or more. What it recognizes is unknown. Here immunoSEQ multiplex PCR was the method, and the copy in TCRdb shows in-frame clones only, minus some. The sample holds over 45,000 clones, and no clone turns up only once. The source material was PBMCs. The genes are TRBV7-8 and TRBJ1-1; no clear D. This receptor was obtained from a man in his forties in good health, CMV-negative, and a related stem cell transplant donor. CDR3 sequence (DNA): TGTGCCAGCAGCCCCCGAGTGGTCACGAACACTGAAGCTTTCTTT. Protein product: CASSPRVVTNTEAFF.